These 14 T cell receptor beta chains share one sample of origin, sequenced in a study of identical twins. TCRdb re-called the 5' RACE reads with MiXCR, one entry per CDR3 protein. This sample carries 350,000 or so distinct CDR3 sequences, roughly 12% of them seen once, and the ten largest clones take 7.2%. These same records also appear under a second study, on yellow fever vaccine responses in identical twins.

The sequencing input was CD8+ T cells sorted from blood. These receptors all come from a woman aged 18-30 years in good health.

The rearrangement joins TRBV4-1 to TRBJ2-2, with 9 bases aligning to TRBD2. Germline V gene sequence: CDR1 MGHRA, CDR2 YSYEKL. This CDR3 is 19 amino acids long. V shed 3 bases, J shed 6 bases, and the junction held 17 bases outside the gene matches. CDR3 nucleotide sequence: TGCGCCAGCAGCCACCCGACTAGCGGTCACCCCAAGTTTTCCGGGGAGCTGTTTTTT. Residues: CASSHPTSGHPKFSGELFF.

The chain links TRBV18 to TRBJ2-5; no reliable D call. The CDR3 spans 14 residues. CDR1 and CDR2 from the germline V gene are KGHSH and LQKENI. Trimming stripped 2 bases from V and 5 bases from J, with 12 bases between. This CDR3 is CASSPIEHPETQYF. DNA for the CDR3: TGTGCCAGCTCACCAATAGAACATCCGGAGACCCAGTACTTC.

The chain is built from TRBV9 and TRBJ2-1, with a tentative D call TRBD2 (5 bases). V lost 3 bases and J lost 0, with 16 bases in between. Germline V gives CDR1 SGDLS, CDR2 YYNGEE. CDR3 size: 17 residues. CDR3 in amino acids: CASSGTLDTRSYNEQFF. The DNA for the CDR3 is TGTGCCAGCAGCGGCACACTAGACACTCGCTCCTACAATGAGCAGTTCTTC.

This clonotype was recorded many times. The chain joins TRBV4-1 to TRBJ1-5; D not certain. The CDR3 is 18 amino acids. Between the trimmed V and J ends, which lost 4 bases and 0 bases, there was a span of 19 bases. Germline CDR1 and CDR2: MGHRA and YSYEKL. The CDR3 coding sequence is TGCGCCAGCAGCCCAGGAGGCGTGGAGATATATAGCAATCAGCCCCAGCATTTT. This sequence encodes CASSPGGVEIYSNQPQHF.

Comments on this clonotype: The junction and the germline gene differ at one end; a read error may be behind it. The V call is TRBV19, the J call TRBJ2-3; D possibly corresponds to TRBD2 (5 bases). The CDR3 is 13 amino acids. Germline V gene data show CDR1 as LNHDA and CDR2 as SQIVND (reference sequence). Here the CDR3 DNA reads TGTACCAGTAGCGCGGTGGACACAGATACGCAGTATTTT. Protein product: CTSSAVDTDTQYF.

This clonotype was counted at least ten times. The gene calls are TRBV2 and TRBJ2-7, with 7 nucleotides matching TRBD1. The CDR3 is made up of 15 amino acids. V shed 6 bases, J shed 0 bases, and the junction held 8 bases outside the gene matches. The germline CDR1 and CDR2 sequences are SNHLY and FYNNEI. CDR3 nucleotide sequence: TGTGCCAGCAGACCCGGGACAGAGAGCTCCTACGAGCAGTACTTC. Translating it yields CASRPGTESSYEQYF.

The rearrangement links TRBV7-2 to TRBJ2-5; the D gene is possibly TRBD1 (5 bases). Trimming left V 1 base short and J 4 bases short, with 13 bases between. Germline CDR1 SGHTA, CDR2 FQGNSA. The CDR3 runs 15 residues. The CDR3 DNA is TGTGCCAGCAGCTTAGAGGCCAGGGTGGCAGAGACCCAGTACTTC. Translating gives CASSLEARVAETQYF.

The chain links TRBV29-1 to TRBJ2-1; D possibly corresponds to TRBD2 (6 bases). The CDR3 length is 14 residues. Trimming took 2 bases from V and 2 from J, leaving 10 bases between them. Germline CDR1 reads SQVTM; CDR2 reads ANQGSEA. This CDR3 is CSVEHGGTYNEQFF. The CDR3 nucleotides read TGCAGCGTTGAACATGGGGGGACCTACAATGAGCAGTTCTTC.

The chain combines TRBV29-1 with TRBJ2-2; D call uncertain. From germline, CDR1 is SQVTM and CDR2 ANQGSEA. The CDR3 is 11 amino acids. V gave up 6 bases and J gave up 4 bases, with 6 bases separating them. In DNA form, the CDR3 reads TGCAGCGTCTTAATCACCGGGGAGCTGTTTTTT. It yields the protein CSVLITGELFF.

This clonotype has just a few counts. This chain links TRBV13 with TRBJ2-2; D call uncertain. Per the germline V gene, CDR1 is PRHDT and CDR2 is FYEKMQ (reference sequence). The V end lost 5 bases, the J end lost 0 bases, and 10 bases lay between the germline ends. CDR3 length equals 15 residues. CDR3 amino acids: CASSPLASNTGELFF. The CDR3 DNA follows: TGTGCCAGCAGCCCCCTCGCGTCGAACACCGGGGAGCTGTTTTTT.

A few counts support this clonotype. The chain joins TRBV4-1 to TRBJ2-1, with TRBD2 matching 8 bases. After removal of 2 bases from V and 4 bases from J, the junction contained 10 bases not matched to a gene. The CDR3 loop spans 17 amino acids. The germline gives CDR1 MGHRA, CDR2 YSYEKL. The CDR3 nucleotides are TGCGCCAGCAGCCAATCTCGAGCGGGAGAGGTTTACAATGAGCAGTTCTTC. The encoded protein is CASSQSRAGEVYNEQFF.

V and J are TRBV20-1 and TRBJ2-1; no clear D gene. The germline V gene encodes CDR1 DFQATT and CDR2 SNEGSKA (reference sequence). The CDR3 length is 13 residues. V was shortened by 6 bases and J by 6 bases, with 15 bases between the two germline ends. The CDR3 bases are TGCAGTGCCGAAAACGAGGCTTCCAATGAGCAGTTCTTC. Its protein is CSAENEASNEQFF.

The table lists this clonotype with a few counts. V gene TRBV2 combines with J gene TRBJ2-5, with 7 positions matching TRBD1. Germline-derived CDR1 and CDR2 are SNHLY and FYNNEI. V dropped 1 base and J dropped 4; count of bases not matched to a gene: 6. The CDR3 loop spans 15 amino acids. CDR3 sequence reads: CASSEVVTGTETQYF. CDR3 nucleotide sequence: TGTGCCAGCAGTGAAGTGGTGACAGGGACAGAGACCCAGTACTTC.

This clonotype was seen ten or more times. The V and J genes are TRBV29-1 and TRBJ1-1; tentatively, D is TRBD1 (5 bases). Germline-derived CDR1 and CDR2 are SQVTM and ANQGSEA. The CDR3 sequence is 12 residues long. V was pared by 4 bases and J by 1 base, with 7 bases between. The CDR3 DNA reads as TGCAGCGTTGTAGGGGAGAACACTGAAGCTTTCTTT. Translation gives CSVVGENTEAFF.